The source of this TCR beta chain is a study of T cell clonality in common variable immunodeficiency. General study findings and limits: Compared with controls, CVID subjects had fewer shared TCRbeta clones. Reportedly, TCR beta sequences from common variable immunodeficiency showed fewer deletions and N-nucleotide insertions.

Heparinized whole blood, about 5 to 8.5 ml, came from each donor. Germline V gene sequence: CDR1 GTSNPN, CDR2 SVGIG (reference sequence). Trimming removed 2 bases from V and 4 bases from J; junction bases left unmatched: 9. The CDR3 has 16 residues. With regard to this clone: Antigen: not known. Coverage ceases 3 residues before the CDR3 finishes, and the germline J gene fills in the end.

Only in-frame clones appear in the TCRdb table, and some are missing; sequencing was by immunoSEQ multiplex PCR. This sample carries some 45,000 clones and no singletons, and approximately 6.2% goes to the top ten. The sequence was obtained from a person aged 18 to 75 in good health. J is TRBJ1-5 and V is TRBV30; 9 positions agree with TRBD1. Sequencing input: peripheral blood mononuclear cells. The CDR3 bases that were read are TGTGCCTGGAGTCGCTTGGGACAGGGAGCAAATCAGCCC. Translating it yields CAWSRLGQGANQP. The entire CDR3 protein is CAWSRLGQGANQPQHF.